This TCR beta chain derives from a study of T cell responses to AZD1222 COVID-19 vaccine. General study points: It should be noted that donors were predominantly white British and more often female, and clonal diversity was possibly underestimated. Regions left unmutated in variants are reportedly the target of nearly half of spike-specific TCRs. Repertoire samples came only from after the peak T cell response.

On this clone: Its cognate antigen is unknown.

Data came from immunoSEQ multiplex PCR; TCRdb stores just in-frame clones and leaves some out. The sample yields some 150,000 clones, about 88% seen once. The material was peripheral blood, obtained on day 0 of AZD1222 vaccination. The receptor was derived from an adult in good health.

As DNA, the CDR3 is TGTGCCTGGAGTGATAGGAGAAATAATGAAAAACTGTTTTTT. Translation gives CAWSDRRNNEKLFF. J is TRBJ1-4 and V is TRBV30; D is undetermined. Germline V gene sequence: CDR1 GTSNPN, CDR2 SVGIG (reference sequence). CDR3 length: 14 amino acids. Trimming removed 1 base at V and 4 bases at J, with 10 bases between.